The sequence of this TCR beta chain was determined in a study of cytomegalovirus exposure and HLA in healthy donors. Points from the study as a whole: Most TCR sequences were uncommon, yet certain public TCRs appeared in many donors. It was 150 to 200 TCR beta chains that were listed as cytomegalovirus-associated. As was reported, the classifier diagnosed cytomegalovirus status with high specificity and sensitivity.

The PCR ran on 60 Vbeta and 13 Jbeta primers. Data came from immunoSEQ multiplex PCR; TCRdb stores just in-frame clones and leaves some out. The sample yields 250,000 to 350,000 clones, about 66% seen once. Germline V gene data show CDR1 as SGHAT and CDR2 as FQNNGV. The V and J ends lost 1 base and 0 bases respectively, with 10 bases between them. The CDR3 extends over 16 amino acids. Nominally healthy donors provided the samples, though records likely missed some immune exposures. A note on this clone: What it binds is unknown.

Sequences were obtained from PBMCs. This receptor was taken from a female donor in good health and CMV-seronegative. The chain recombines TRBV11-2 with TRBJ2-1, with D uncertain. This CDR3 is CASSLGRPSSYNEQFF. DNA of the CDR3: TGTGCCAGCAGCTTAGGCAGGCCGAGCTCCTACAATGAGCAGTTCTTC.